Below, 3 T cell receptor beta chains from the same sample are listed, as sequenced in a study of T cells expressing NK-cell markers. Reprocessing the 5' RACE reads, TCRdb reports a single entry for every CDR3 protein and omits DNA. This table lists roughly 160,000 distinct CDR3 sequences. Material for sequencing was blood T cells: a sorted CD56 or NKG2C T cell subset, CD4+ or CD8+ T cells, or bulk PBMC T cells (not recorded which). These receptors all come from a woman aged 18 to 75 in good health.

The gene calls are TRBV7-8 and TRBJ2-7; checking the TCRdb D call of TRBD1 is not possible without DNA. Germline lookup yields CDR1 SGHVS and CDR2 FQNEAQ. The CDR3 has 17 residues. The CDR3: CASSLGRGTGRTYEQYF.

The chain's CDR3 is CASSARRRDTQYF. This chain connects TRBV19 to TRBJ2-3. The CDR3 length is 13 residues. Germline CDR1 and CDR2: LNHDA and SQIVND (reference sequence).

The chain joins TRBV5-6 to TRBJ2-5; TCRdb reports TRBD1, a call that lacks DNA to check it against. The CDR3 runs to 15 residues. Germline loops: CDR1 SGHDT, CDR2 YYEEEE. CDR3 protein: CASSLARGSRETQYF.